The rows below give T cell receptor beta chains drawn from one sample of a study of control samples from healthy donors and cancer patients. The protocol was immunoSEQ multiplex PCR, while the TCRdb copy is restricted to in-frame clones and leaves out a portion. The sample lists roughly 40,000 clones; 90% to 95% were seen once. Sequencing was done on a sample of blood. Receptor source: a woman in her forties or fifties in good health. Both conserved end residues are part of each CDR3. D genes are given only for firm matches. Expanded clones are given a class, and other clones once, few, many or no size at all.

V: TRBV7-3; D: TRBD1; size: .; length: 16; J: TRBJ2-1; DNA: TGTGCCAGCAGCCAAACAGGGGGTACAGGCTACAATGAGCAGTTCTTC; CDR3: CASSQTGGTGYNEQFF
V: TRBV7-2; D: .; size: once; length: 17; J: TRBJ1-3; DNA: TGTGCCAGCAGCCCACGGGGACGGACGAGCTCTGGAAACACCATATATTTT; CDR3: CASSPRGRTSSGNTIYF
V: TRBV7-2; D: .; size: .; length: 14; J: TRBJ1-1; DNA: TGTGCCAGCAGCTTAGAGGGAATTGGCGACGGAGCTTTCTTT; CDR3: CASSLEGIGDGAFF
V: TRBV5-1; D: .; size: .; length: 13; J: TRBJ2-5; DNA: TGCGCCAGCAGCTTGGGCTTACAAGAGACCCAGTACTTC; CDR3: CASSLGLQETQYF
V: TRBV5-4; D: TRBD1; size: once; length: 18; J: TRBJ1-2; DNA: TGTGCCAGCGGTTCGTTTGGCCGCTCCGGGACAGGGGGGATGGGCTACACCTTC; CDR3: CASGSFGRSGTGGMGYTF
V: TRBV5-1; D: TRBD1; size: .; length: 16; J: TRBJ1-1; DNA: TGCGCCAGCAGCTTGGAAGGGGGACAGGGGAACGCTGAAGCTTTCTTT; CDR3: CASSLEGGQGNAEAFF
V: TRBV7-2; D: .; size: .; length: 13; J: TRBJ1-6; DNA: TGTGCCAGCCATTCCTTGATTAATTCACCCCTCCACTTT; CDR3: CASHSLINSPLHF
V: TRBV7-9; D: TRBD2; size: .; length: 15; J: TRBJ2-3; DNA: TGTGCCAGCAGCCCGGGACTAGCGAGCACAGATACGCAGTATTTT; CDR3: CASSPGLASTDTQYF
V: TRBV19; D: .; size: .; length: 13; J: TRBJ1-2; DNA: TGTGCCAGTAGTACCAGTAGTGTGGTCGGCTACACCTTC; CDR3: CASSTSSVVGYTF
V: TRBV2; D: .; size: .; length: 16; J: TRBJ1-1; DNA: TGTGCCAGCAGTACAAGACCTATTGGGGAGAACACTGAAGCTTTCTTT; CDR3: CASSTRPIGENTEAFF
V: TRBV3-1/TRBV3-2; D: .; size: .; length: 15; J: TRBJ1-1; DNA: TGTGCCAGCAGCCAACTTGACTCGCCGAACACTGAAGCTTTCTTT; CDR3: CASSQLDSPNTEAFF
V: TRBV19; D: .; size: .; length: 13; J: TRBJ1-5; DNA: TGTGCCAGCTTGGGAGGGGTCAATCAGCCCCAGCATTTT; CDR3: CASLGGVNQPQHF
V: TRBV18; D: .; size: .; length: 16; J: TRBJ1-3; DNA: TGTGCCAGCTCACCACAACAGGCTAGCTCTGGAAACACCATATATTTT; CDR3: CASSPQQASSGNTIYF
V: TRBV11-3; D: .; size: .; length: 15; J: TRBJ1-1; DNA: TGTGCCAGCAACCTCCAGAAACGACTCGAGACTGAAGCTTTCTTT; CDR3: CASNLQKRLETEAFF
V: TRBV29-1; D: .; size: once; length: 15; J: TRBJ2-4; DNA: TGCAGCGTCGAGACCCAGGGTGAGGCCAAAAACATTCAGTACTTC; CDR3: CSVETQGEAKNIQYF
V: TRBV6-5; D: .; size: once; length: 15; J: TRBJ1-2; DNA: TGTGCCAGCAGTACTAACGGGGGATGGAACTATGGCTACACCTTC; CDR3: CASSTNGGWNYGYTF
V: TRBV28; D: TRBD1; size: .; length: 13; J: TRBJ1-2; DNA: TGTGCCAGCAGAATAGGGACAGCCTATGGCTACACCTTC; CDR3: CASRIGTAYGYTF
V: TRBV4-1; D: TRBD1; size: .; length: 15; J: TRBJ2-1; DNA: TGCGCCAGCAGCCAAGATCGGGACAGTTTTTATGAGCAGTTCTTC; CDR3: CASSQDRDSFYEQFF
V: TRBV7-3; D: TRBD2; size: .; length: 18; J: TRBJ2-7; DNA: TGTGCCAGCAGCCCAATAAGTCTAGCGGGGGAGAGCTCCTACGAGCAGTACTTC; CDR3: CASSPISLAGESSYEQYF
V: TRBV14; D: .; size: .; length: 15; J: TRBJ1-2; DNA: TGTGCCAGCAGCCAGCCGGGACCCGGTAACTATGGCTACACCTTC; CDR3: CASSQPGPGNYGYTF
V: TRBV18; D: .; size: .; length: 14; J: TRBJ2-7; DNA: TGTGCCAGCTCACCTGACACGGGGCCCTACGAGCAGTACTTC; CDR3: CASSPDTGPYEQYF
V: TRBV4-3; D: .; size: .; length: 16; J: TRBJ1-6; DNA: TGCGCCAGCAGCCAAGCAGAGAGCTCCTATAATTCACCCCTCCACTTT; CDR3: CASSQAESSYNSPLHF
V: TRBV19; D: .; size: .; length: 17; J: TRBJ2-3; DNA: TGTGCCAGTAGTATAATGGGGGGGGGCCTTGGCACAGATACGCAGTATTTT; CDR3: CASSIMGGGLGTDTQYF
V: TRBV7-8; D: .; size: .; length: 15; J: TRBJ1-4; DNA: TGTGCCAGCAGCCCGCCGGACGGCCGCGGGGAAAAACTGTTTTTT; CDR3: CASSPPDGRGEKLFF
V: TRBV14; D: .; size: .; length: 12; J: TRBJ1-5; DNA: TGTGCCAGCAGCGGGCTTAATCAGCCCCAGCATTTT; CDR3: CASSGLNQPQHF
V: TRBV28; D: TRBD1; size: .; length: 17; J: TRBJ2-6; DNA: TGTGCCAGCAGTCCGGGACAGGGCGTCCCTGGGGCCAACGTCCTGACTTTC; CDR3: CASSPGQGVPGANVLTF
V: TRBV27; D: TRBD1; size: once; length: 14; J: TRBJ1-4; DNA: TGTGCCAGCAGGGACAGGGCGGCGGGCGAAAAACTGTTTTTT; CDR3: CASRDRAAGEKLFF
V: TRBV6-5; D: .; size: .; length: 14; J: TRBJ1-3; DNA: TGTGCCACCCTCAACCCCCAGCCGGGAAACACCATATATTTT; CDR3: CATLNPQPGNTIYF
V: TRBV6-5; D: .; size: .; length: 15; J: TRBJ1-4; DNA: TGTGCCAGCCGAACTGGGTCAGCTCTTAATGAAAAACTGTTTTTT; CDR3: CASRTGSALNEKLFF
V: TRBV5-6; D: TRBD2; size: .; length: 18; J: TRBJ2-2; DNA: TGTGCCAGCAGCTTGGGACTAGCGGGGGGACGGAACACCGGGGAGCTGTTTTTT; CDR3: CASSLGLAGGRNTGELFF
V: TRBV5-4; D: TRBD1; size: once; length: 14; J: TRBJ2-5; DNA: TGTGCCAGCAGCACGGACAGGGGCCAAGAGACCCAGTACTTC; CDR3: CASSTDRGQETQYF
V: TRBV7-2; D: .; size: .; length: 15; J: TRBJ2-3; DNA: TGTGCCAGCAGCGGTGGGGACACCCGCGGGGATACGCAGTATTTT; CDR3: CASSGGDTRGDTQYF
V: TRBV6-2/TRBV6-3; D: .; size: .; length: 15; J: TRBJ2-5; DNA: TGTGCCAGCAGTCGCAACTCAGGACTGGGTGAGACCCAGTACTTC; CDR3: CASSRNSGLGETQYF
V: TRBV5-6; D: .; size: .; length: 15; J: TRBJ2-7; DNA: TGTGCCAGCAGCTTGGCAAGTCCCTTAACAAGGGGGCAGTACTTC; CDR3: CASSLASPLTRGQYF
V: TRBV7-9; D: .; size: .; length: 12; J: TRBJ1-1; DNA: TGTGCCAGCAGCTTAGCAACGGGGAGAGCTTTCTTT; CDR3: CASSLATGRAFF
V: TRBV5-6; D: .; size: .; length: 13; J: TRBJ1-1; DNA: TGTGCCAGCAGCTTACAGATCGGCGTGGGAGCTTTCTTT; CDR3: CASSLQIGVGAFF
V: TRBV5-8; D: .; size: .; length: 15; J: TRBJ2-7; DNA: TGTGCCAGCAGCTTAGGTACACAAAACGGGTACGAGCAGTACTTC; CDR3: CASSLGTQNGYEQYF
V: TRBV10-3; D: .; size: .; length: 14; J: TRBJ1-2; DNA: TGTGCCTCCGGATCGGGGCAGCCTAACTATGGCTACACCTTC; CDR3: CASGSGQPNYGYTF
V: TRBV6-2/TRBV6-3; D: TRBD2; size: once; length: 17; J: TRBJ2-1; DNA: TGTGCCAGCAGTCTCTGGAGGACTAGCGGGGGGGTTAATGAGCAGTTCTTC; CDR3: CASSLWRTSGGVNEQFF
V: TRBV11-2; D: .; size: .; length: 17; J: TRBJ1-5; DNA: TGTGCCAGCAGCTCCCGCCCACTGAATGATTGGGGGCAGCCCCAGCATTTT; CDR3: CASSSRPLNDWGQPQHF
V: TRBV28; D: TRBD2; size: .; length: 15; J: TRBJ2-1; DNA: TGTGCCAGCAGGGCTGGGGGGGGGTCCTACAATGAGCAGTTCTTC; CDR3: CASRAGGGSYNEQFF
V: TRBV2; D: TRBD1; size: .; length: 15; J: TRBJ1-1; DNA: TGTGCCAGCTCCGAATTGGGACAGAAGAACACTGAAGCTTTCTTT; CDR3: CASSELGQKNTEAFF
V: TRBV20-1; D: .; size: .; length: 9; J: TRBJ2-7; DNA: TGCAGTGCTAAGTACGAGCAGTACTTC; CDR3: CSAKYEQYF
V: TRBV19; D: .; size: .; length: 12; J: TRBJ1-2; DNA: TGTGCCAGTAGTAAGGAGGGAAGGGGCTACACCTTC; CDR3: CASSKEGRGYTF
V: TRBV27; D: TRBD2; size: .; length: 14; J: TRBJ2-1; DNA: TGTGCCACAAACGGGGGGTCCTGGTACAATGAGCAGTTCTTC; CDR3: CATNGGSWYNEQFF
V: TRBV19; D: .; size: .; length: 18; J: TRBJ2-7; DNA: TGTGCCAGTAGTACCACCCCTCGCCGGACAAAATCCACCTACGAGCAGTACTTC; CDR3: CASSTTPRRTKSTYEQYF
V: TRBV5-5; D: TRBD2; size: .; length: 17; J: TRBJ2-2; DNA: TGTGCCAGCAGCTTGGTCCCGCGGGGGGTGAGCACCGGGGAGCTGTTTTTT; CDR3: CASSLVPRGVSTGELFF
V: TRBV19; D: .; size: .; length: 16; J: TRBJ1-2; DNA: TGTGCCAGTAGTATAGGGTCCAGGCAGTCTAACTATGGCTACACCTTC; CDR3: CASSIGSRQSNYGYTF
V: TRBV3-1/TRBV3-2; D: .; size: .; length: 13; J: TRBJ2-1; DNA: TGTGCCAGCAGCCAAGTCATATACAATGAGCAGTTCTTC; CDR3: CASSQVIYNEQFF
V: TRBV5-6; D: .; size: .; length: 16; J: TRBJ2-5; DNA: TGTGCCAGCAGTGTGGAAGGCCAGCAAACTCAAGAGACCCAGTACTTC; CDR3: CASSVEGQQTQETQYF
V: TRBV2; D: .; size: .; length: 13; J: TRBJ2-1; DNA: TGTGCCAGCAGTCCTGACAGATACAATGAGCAGTTCTTC; CDR3: CASSPDRYNEQFF
V: TRBV19; D: .; size: .; length: 14; J: TRBJ1-6; DNA: TGTGCCAGTACAGACCTTCCGGATAATTCACCCCTCCACTTT; CDR3: CASTDLPDNSPLHF
V: TRBV5-4; D: .; size: .; length: 15; J: TRBJ1-2; DNA: TGTGCCAGCAGCTTGGGGACACAGGCTAACTATGGCTACACCTTC; CDR3: CASSLGTQANYGYTF
V: TRBV12-3/TRBV12-4; D: .; size: .; length: 12; J: TRBJ1-2; DNA: TGTGCCACCCTGGGGTTGAACTATGGCTACACCTTC; CDR3: CATLGLNYGYTF
V: TRBV7-2; D: .; size: once; length: 14; J: TRBJ2-7; DNA: TGTGCCAGCAGCCCTAGCAGGACCGCCTACGAGCAGTACTTC; CDR3: CASSPSRTAYEQYF